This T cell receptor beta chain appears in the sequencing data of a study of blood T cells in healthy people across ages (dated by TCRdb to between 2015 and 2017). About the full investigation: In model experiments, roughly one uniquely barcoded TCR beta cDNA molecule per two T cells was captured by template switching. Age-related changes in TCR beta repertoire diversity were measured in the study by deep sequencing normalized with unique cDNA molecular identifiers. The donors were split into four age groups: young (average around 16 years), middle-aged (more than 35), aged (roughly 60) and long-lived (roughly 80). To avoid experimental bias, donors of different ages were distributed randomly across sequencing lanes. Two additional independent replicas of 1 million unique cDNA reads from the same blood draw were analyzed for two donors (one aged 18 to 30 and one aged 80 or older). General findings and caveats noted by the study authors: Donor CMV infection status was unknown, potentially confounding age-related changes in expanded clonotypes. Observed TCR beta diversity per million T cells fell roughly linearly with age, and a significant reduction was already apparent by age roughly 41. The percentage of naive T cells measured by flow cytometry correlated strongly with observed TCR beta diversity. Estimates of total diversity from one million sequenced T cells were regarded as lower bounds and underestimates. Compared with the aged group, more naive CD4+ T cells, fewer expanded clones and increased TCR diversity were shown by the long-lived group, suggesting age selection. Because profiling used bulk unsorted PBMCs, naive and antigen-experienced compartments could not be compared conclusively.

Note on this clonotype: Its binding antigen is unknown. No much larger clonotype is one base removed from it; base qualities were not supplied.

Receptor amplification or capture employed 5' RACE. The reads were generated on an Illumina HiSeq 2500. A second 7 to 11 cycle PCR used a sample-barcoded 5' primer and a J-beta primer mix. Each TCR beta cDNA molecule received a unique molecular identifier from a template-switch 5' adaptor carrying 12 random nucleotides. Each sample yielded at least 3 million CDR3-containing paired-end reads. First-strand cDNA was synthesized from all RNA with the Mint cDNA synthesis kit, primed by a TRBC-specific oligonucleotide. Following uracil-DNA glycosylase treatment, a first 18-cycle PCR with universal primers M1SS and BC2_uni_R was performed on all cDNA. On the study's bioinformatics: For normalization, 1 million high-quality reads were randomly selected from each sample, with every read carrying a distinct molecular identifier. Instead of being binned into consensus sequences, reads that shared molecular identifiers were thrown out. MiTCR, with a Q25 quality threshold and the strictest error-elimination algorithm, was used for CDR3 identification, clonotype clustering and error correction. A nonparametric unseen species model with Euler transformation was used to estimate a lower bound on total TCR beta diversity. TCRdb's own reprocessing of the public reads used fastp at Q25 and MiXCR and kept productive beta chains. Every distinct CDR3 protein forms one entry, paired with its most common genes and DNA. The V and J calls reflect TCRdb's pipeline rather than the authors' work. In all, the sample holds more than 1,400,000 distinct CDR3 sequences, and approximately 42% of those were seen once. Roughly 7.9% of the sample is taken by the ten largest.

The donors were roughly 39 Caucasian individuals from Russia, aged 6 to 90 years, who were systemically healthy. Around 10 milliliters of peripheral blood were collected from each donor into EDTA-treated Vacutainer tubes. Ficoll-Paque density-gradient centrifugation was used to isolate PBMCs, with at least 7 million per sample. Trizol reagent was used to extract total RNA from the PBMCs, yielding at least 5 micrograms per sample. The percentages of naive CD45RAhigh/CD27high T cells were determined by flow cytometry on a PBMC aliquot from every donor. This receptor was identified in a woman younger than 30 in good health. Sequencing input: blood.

The CDR3 corresponds to CASSRPRGGQGTQNIQYF. The nucleotide sequence is TGTGCCAGCAGCCGCCCAAGGGGGGGACAGGGTACCCAAAACATTCAGTACTTC. This chain is built from TRBV21-1 and TRBJ2-4; the DNA was not compared with TRBD1, the D call given in the table. TRBV21-1 is flagged as a pseudogene. The CDR3 covers 18 residues, taking in both the cysteine and the phenylalanine. This entry keeps only the CDR3 DNA: 54 bases, framed from base 1.